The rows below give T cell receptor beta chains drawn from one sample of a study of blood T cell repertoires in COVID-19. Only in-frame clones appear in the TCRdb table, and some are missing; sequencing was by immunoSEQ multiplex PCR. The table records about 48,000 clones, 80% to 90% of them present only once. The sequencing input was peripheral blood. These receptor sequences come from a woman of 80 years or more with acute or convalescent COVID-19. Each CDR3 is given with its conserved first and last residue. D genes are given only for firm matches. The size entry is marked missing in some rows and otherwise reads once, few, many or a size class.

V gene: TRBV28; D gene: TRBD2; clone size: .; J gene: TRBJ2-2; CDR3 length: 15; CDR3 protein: CASSPTSANTGELFF; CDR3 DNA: TGTGCCAGCAGTCCGACTAGCGCGAACACCGGGGAGCTGTTTTTT
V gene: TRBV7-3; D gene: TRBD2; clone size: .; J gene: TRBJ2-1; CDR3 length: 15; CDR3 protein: CASSSGLAGGNEQFF; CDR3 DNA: TGTGCCAGCAGCTCGGGACTAGCGGGGGGTAATGAGCAGTTCTTC
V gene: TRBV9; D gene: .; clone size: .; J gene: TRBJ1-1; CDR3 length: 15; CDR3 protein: CASSGGRVGFAEAFF; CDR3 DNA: TGTGCCAGCAGCGGAGGCAGGGTGGGTTTCGCTGAAGCTTTCTTT
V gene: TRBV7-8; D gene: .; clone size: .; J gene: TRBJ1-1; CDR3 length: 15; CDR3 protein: CASSLYRTENTEAFF; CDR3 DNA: TGTGCCAGCAGCTTATATCGGACAGAGAACACTGAAGCTTTCTTT
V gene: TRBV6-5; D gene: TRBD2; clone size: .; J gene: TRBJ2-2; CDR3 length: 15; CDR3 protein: CASSYSAGDTGELFF; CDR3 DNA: TGTGCCAGCAGTTACTCAGCGGGGGATACCGGGGAGCTGTTTTTT
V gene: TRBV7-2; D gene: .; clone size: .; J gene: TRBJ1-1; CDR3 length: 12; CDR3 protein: CASSRSGTEAFF; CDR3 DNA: TGTGCCAGCAGCCGGAGTGGGACAGAAGCTTTCTTT
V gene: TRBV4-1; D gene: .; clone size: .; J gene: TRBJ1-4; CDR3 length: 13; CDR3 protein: CASSLDPGEKLFF; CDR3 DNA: TGCGCCAGCAGCCTGGACCCAGGGGAAAAACTGTTTTTT
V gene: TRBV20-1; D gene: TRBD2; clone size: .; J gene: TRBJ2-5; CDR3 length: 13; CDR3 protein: CSAGGEGPGTQYF; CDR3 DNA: TGCAGTGCTGGTGGGGAGGGTCCGGGGACCCAGTACTTC
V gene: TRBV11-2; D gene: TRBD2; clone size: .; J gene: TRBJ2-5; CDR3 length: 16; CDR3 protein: CASSYTSGGAYETQYF; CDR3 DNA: TGTGCCAGCAGCTATACTAGCGGGGGGGCCTATGAGACCCAGTACTTC
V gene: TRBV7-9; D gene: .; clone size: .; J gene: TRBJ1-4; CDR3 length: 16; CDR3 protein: CASSFPPEGTGEKLFF; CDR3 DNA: TGTGCCAGCAGCTTCCCCCCCGAGGGAACGGGTGAAAAACTGTTTTTT
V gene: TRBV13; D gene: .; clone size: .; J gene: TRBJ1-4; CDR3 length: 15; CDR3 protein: CASSLGAATNEKLFF; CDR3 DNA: TGTGCCAGCAGCTTAGGAGCCGCAACTAATGAAAAACTGTTTTTT
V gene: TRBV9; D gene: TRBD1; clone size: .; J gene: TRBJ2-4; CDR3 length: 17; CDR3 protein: CASSVSGDRAAKNIQYF; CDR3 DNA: TGTGCCAGCAGCGTATCGGGGGACAGGGCAGCCAAAAACATTCAGTACTTC
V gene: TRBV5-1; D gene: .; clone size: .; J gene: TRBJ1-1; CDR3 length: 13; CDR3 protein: CASSSGQNTEAFF; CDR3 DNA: TGCGCCAGCAGCTCGGGACAGAACACTGAAGCTTTCTTT
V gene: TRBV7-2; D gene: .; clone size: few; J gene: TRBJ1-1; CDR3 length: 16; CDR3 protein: CASSLLGGGLNTEAFF; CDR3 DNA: TGTGCCAGCAGCTTATTGGGAGGGGGTTTGAACACTGAAGCTTTCTTT
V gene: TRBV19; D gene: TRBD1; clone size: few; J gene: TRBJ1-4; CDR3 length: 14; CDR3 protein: CASSLGQLNEKLFF; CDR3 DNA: TGTGCCAGTAGTCTGGGACAGCTGAATGAAAAACTGTTTTTT
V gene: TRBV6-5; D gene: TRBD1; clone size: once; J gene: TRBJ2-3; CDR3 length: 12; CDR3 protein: CAIRQGSDTQYF; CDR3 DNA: TGTGCCATAAGACAGGGATCAGATACGCAGTATTTT
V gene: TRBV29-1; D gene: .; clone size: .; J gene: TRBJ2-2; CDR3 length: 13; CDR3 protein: CSVAAGWTGELFF; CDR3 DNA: TGCAGCGTTGCGGCAGGGTGGACCGGGGAGCTGTTTTTT
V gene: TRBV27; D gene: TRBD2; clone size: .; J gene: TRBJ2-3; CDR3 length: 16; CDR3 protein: CASSSASGGITDTQYF; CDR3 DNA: TGTGCCAGCAGTTCCGCTAGCGGGGGGATCACAGATACGCAGTATTTT
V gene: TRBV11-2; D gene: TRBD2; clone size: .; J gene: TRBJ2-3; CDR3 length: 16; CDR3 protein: CASSAGAAGRTDTQYF; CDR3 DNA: TGTGCCAGCAGCGCCGGGGCAGCGGGGCGCACAGATACGCAGTATTTT
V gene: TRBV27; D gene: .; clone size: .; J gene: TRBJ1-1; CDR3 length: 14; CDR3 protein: CASSQQGSNTEAFF; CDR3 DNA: TGTGCCAGCAGCCAACAGGGATCGAACACTGAAGCTTTCTTT
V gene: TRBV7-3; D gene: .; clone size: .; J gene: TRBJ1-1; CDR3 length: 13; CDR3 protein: CASSPGQNTEAFF; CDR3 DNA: TGTGCCAGCAGCCCCGGACAGAACACTGAAGCTTTCTTT
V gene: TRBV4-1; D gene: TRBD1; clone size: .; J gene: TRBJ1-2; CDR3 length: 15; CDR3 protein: CASSQEGTGGLGYTF; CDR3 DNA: TGCGCCAGCAGCCAAGAGGGGACAGGGGGCTTAGGCTACACCTTC
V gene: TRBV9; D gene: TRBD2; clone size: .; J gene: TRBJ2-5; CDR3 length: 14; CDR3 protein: CASSTSGGQETQYF; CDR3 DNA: TGTGCCAGCAGCACTAGCGGAGGCCAAGAGACCCAGTACTTC
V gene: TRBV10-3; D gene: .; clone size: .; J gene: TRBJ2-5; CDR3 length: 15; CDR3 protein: CAINDGGPGGETQYF; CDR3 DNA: TGTGCCATCAACGATGGGGGGCCAGGGGGGGAGACCCAGTACTTC
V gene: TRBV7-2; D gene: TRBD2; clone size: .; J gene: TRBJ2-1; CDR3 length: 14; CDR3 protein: CASRTSGAYNEQFF; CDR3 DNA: TGTGCCAGCAGGACTAGCGGGGCCTACAATGAGCAGTTCTTC
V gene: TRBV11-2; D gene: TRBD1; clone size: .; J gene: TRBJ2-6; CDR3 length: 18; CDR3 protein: CASSLTGTGNSGANVLTF; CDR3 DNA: TGTGCCAGCAGCCTCACCGGGACAGGGAACTCTGGGGCCAACGTCCTGACTTTC
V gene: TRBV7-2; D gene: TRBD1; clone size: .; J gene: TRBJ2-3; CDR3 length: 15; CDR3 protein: CASSRWDSRTDTQYF; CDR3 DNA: TGTGCCAGCAGCCGTTGGGACAGTCGCACAGATACGCAGTATTTT
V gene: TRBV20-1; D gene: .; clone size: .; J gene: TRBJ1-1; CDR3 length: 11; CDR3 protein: CSAQVNPEAFF; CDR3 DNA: TGCAGTGCTCAGGTTAACCCTGAAGCTTTCTTT
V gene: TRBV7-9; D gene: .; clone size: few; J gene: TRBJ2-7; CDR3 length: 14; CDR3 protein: CASSLGEGNREQYF; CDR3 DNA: TGTGCCAGCAGCTTAGGAGAGGGAAACCGCGAGCAGTACTTC
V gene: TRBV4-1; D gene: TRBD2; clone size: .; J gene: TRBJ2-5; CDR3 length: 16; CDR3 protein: CASSLGTSVNQETQYF; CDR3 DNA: TGCGCCAGCAGCCTCGGGACTAGCGTAAACCAAGAGACCCAGTACTTC
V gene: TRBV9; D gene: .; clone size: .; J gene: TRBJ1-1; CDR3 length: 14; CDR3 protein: CASSVDFRNTEAFF; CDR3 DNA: TGTGCCAGCAGCGTAGATTTTCGGAACACTGAAGCTTTCTTT